This T cell receptor beta chain was identified in a study of T cells after yellow fever vaccination. At the level of the study: When fractions had low cell numbers, they were prepared with SMART-Seq v4 Ultra Low Input.

About this clonotype: Its antigen is undetermined.

The CDR3 is 12 amino acids. V was cut by 10 bases and J by 6 bases, with 15 bases left in between. General study results and limits: The presence of abundant clonotypes contaminating from the bulk population was possible in FACS-sorted repertoires. Post-booster samples contained most primary-vaccination clones (nearly 98% CD4, approximately 88% CD8).

5'RACE template switching generated TCR cDNA, adding a universal primer site and UMIs. TCRdb itself ran the 5' RACE reads through MiXCR, one entry per CDR3 protein. The table lists 250,000 to 350,000 distinct CDR3 sequences, less than 9.5% of them singletons. The specimen was CD4+ T cells sorted from PBMCs, collected 5 days after the yellow fever booster vaccination. The chain joins TRBV12-3 or TRBV12-4 to TRBJ1-2; D remains unclear. The sequence derives from a man younger than 35 who received the YFV17D yellow fever vaccine. CDR3 in amino acids: CATRLGQNGYTF. The CDR3, as DNA: TGTGCCACCCGACTGGGTCAAAATGGCTACACCTTC.